This TCR beta chain was retrieved from a study of control samples from healthy donors and cancer patients. Some clones are missing from TCRdb's copy, which holds only in-frame ones; the method was immunoSEQ multiplex PCR. Seen here are roughly 200,000 clones, just under 95% observed once, and the top ten hold less than 1.6%. Germline V lookup: CDR1 SGHDT, CDR2 YYEEEE. V gave up 1 base and J gave up 0 bases, with 16 bases separating them. The CDR3 runs to 18 residues. The specimen was blood. The V gene is TRBV5-6, the J gene TRBJ1-4; D is uncertain. The TCR sequence derives from a man aged 45-60 years in good health. The CDR3 is CASSLLEGQVSTNEKLFF. CDR3 nucleotide sequence: TGTGCCAGCAGCTTGTTAGAAGGGCAGGTATCAACTAATGAAAAACTGTTTTTT.